Listed here are 26 T cell receptor beta chains from one sample, sequenced in a study of CD8+ T cells in alopecia areata. Sequencing relied on a cDNA template that was reverse transcribed from extracted RNA. Data came from immunoSEQ multiplex PCR; TCRdb stores just in-frame clones and leaves some out. The table has about 140,000 clones, about 51% seen once. The input for sequencing was CD4+ T cells sorted from blood, taken at week 0. The origin of the receptors is a human donor with alopecia areata.

This clone has just a few counts. The chain has TRBV2 and TRBJ2-4; 9 nucleotides match TRBD2. CDR1 SNHLY and CDR2 FYNNEI come from the germline V gene. V lost 4 bases to trimming and J lost 8 bases; unmatched junction nucleotides: 3. This CDR3 spans 13 amino acids. This CDR3 is CASSVSGRDIQYF. CDR3 in DNA: TGTGCCAGCAGTGTTAGCGGGAGAGACATTCAGTACTTC. Combining the CDR3 with reference TRBV2 and TRBJ2-4 gives the whole variable domain EPEVTQTPSHQVTQMGQEVILRCVPISNHLYFYWYRQILGQKVEFLVSFYNNEISEKSEIFDDQFSVERPDGSNFTLKIRSTKLEDSAMYFCASSVSGRDIQYFGAGTRLSVL.

This chain links TRBV30 with TRBJ1-5, with a tentative D call TRBD1 (5 bases). Germline CDR1 is GTSNPN and CDR2 is SVGIG (reference sequence). The length of the CDR3 is 14 residues. V was clipped by 5 bases and J by 4 bases, with 15 bases between them. DNA for the CDR3: TGTGCCTGGGCCCCAGGGTTGGGGAATCAGCCCCAGCATTTT. It codes for CAWAPGLGNQPQHF.

In this sample, this clone turned up a few times. This CDR3 is also generated by other DNA sequences in the sample. This chain links TRBV29-1 with TRBJ2-1, with D perhaps TRBD1 (5 bases). Trimming took 4 bases from V and 7 from J, leaving 11 bases between them. CDR1 and CDR2 from the germline V gene are SQVTM and ANQGSEA. The CDR3 is 12 residues long. CDR3 bases: TGCAGCGTTGCTAGGGGTTGGAATGAGCAGTTCTTC. Residues: CSVARGWNEQFF.

The chain carries TRBV7-7 and TRBJ2-1; 7 nucleotides align to TRBD2. V lost 4 bases to trimming and J lost 10 bases; unmatched junction nucleotides: 7. The CDR3 has 13 amino acids. Germline CDR1 is SSHAT and CDR2 is FNYEAQ (reference sequence). The CDR3 region has the DNA TGTGCCAGCAGCTCCGGGACTAAGGGAGAGCAGTTCTTC. Amino acid sequence: CASSSGTKGEQFF.

V usage is TRBV27 and J usage is TRBJ2-7, with D hard to call. This CDR3 has 12 amino acids. V was cut by 4 bases and J by 3 bases, with 7 bases left in between. Germline CDR1 is MNHEY and CDR2 is SMNVEV (reference sequence). The CDR3 nucleotides are TGTGCCAGCAGTTCGGGCGGCTACGAGCAGTACTTC. Protein: CASSSGGYEQYF.

The rearrangement uses TRBV18 and TRBJ2-1; D is possibly TRBD1 (6 bases). V was clipped by 5 bases and J by 4 bases, with 9 bases between them. The CDR3 runs to 13 residues. From germline, CDR1 is KGHSH and CDR2 LQKENI. DNA of the CDR3: TGTGCCAGCTCATCGACAGGTTACAATGAGCAGTTCTTC. It yields the protein CASSSTGYNEQFF. Full variable domain (remainder filled in from reference TRBV18 and TRBJ2-1): NAGVMQNPRHLVRRRGQEARLRCSPMKGHSHVYWYRQLPEEGLKFMVYLQKENIIDESGMPKERFSAEFPKEGPSILRIQQVVRGDSAAYFCASSSTGYNEQFFGPGTRLTVL.

The V call is TRBV7-2, the J call TRBJ2-5; TRBD2 agrees at 7 bases. V lost 0 bases and J lost 5; bases outside the gene matches: 15. The V gene's germline CDR1 is SGHTA and CDR2 FQGNSA. This CDR3 has 18 amino acids. CDR3 coding DNA: TGTGCCAGCAGCTTAGCGGTTTGGGGCGGATGGGAGGGGGAGACCCAGTACTTC. It specifies CASSLAVWGGWEGETQYF.

J is TRBJ1-2 and V is TRBV6-4; TRBD1 is a possible D gene (5 bases). V was shortened by 10 bases and J by 1 base, with 22 bases between the two germline ends. Per the germline V gene, CDR1 is MRHNA and CDR2 is SNTAGT. CDR3 length: 16 amino acids. CDR3 sequence: CAICREKGSDNYGYTF. CDR3 nucleotides: TGTGCCATCTGCAGGGAAAAAGGATCGGATAACTATGGCTACACCTTC.

The chain carries TRBV11-2 and TRBJ1-2; the D is unclear. This CDR3 is built from 12 residues. Germline lookup yields CDR1 SGHAT and CDR2 FQNNGV. V gave up 0 bases and J gave up 2 bases, with 1 base separating them. CDR3 bases: TGTGCCAGCAGCTTAGAAAACTATGGCTACACCTTC. This encodes CASSLENYGYTF.

The V gene is TRBV5-4, the J gene TRBJ1-2; 7 nucleotides line up with TRBD1. Germline CDR1 reads SGHNT; CDR2 reads YYREEE (reference sequence). The CDR3 loop spans 13 amino acids. V lost 6 bases, J lost 8 bases, and 10 bases stayed unmatched. CDR3 coding DNA: TGTGCCAGCACCCGAGACAGGGAAGGAGGCTACACCTTC. Amino acids: CASTRDREGGYTF. Full variable domain (remainder filled in from reference TRBV5-4 and TRBJ1-2): ETGVTQSPTHLIKTRGQQVTLRCSSQSGHNTVSWYQQALGQGPQFIFQYYREEENGRGNFPPRFSGLQFPNYSSELNVNALELDDSALYLCASTRDREGGYTFGSGTRLTVV.

The chain has TRBV28 and TRBJ2-7; a possible D gene is TRBD1 (6 bases). Trimming stripped 11 bases from V and 2 bases from J, with 13 bases between. CDR1 MDHEN and CDR2 SYDVKM come from the germline V gene. The CDR3 consists of 12 residues. The CDR3, as DNA: TGTGCCTCCCAGGACAGCGCCTACGAGCAGTACTTC. Protein sequence: CASQDSAYEQYF.

On this clone: The same CDR3 arises from other DNA sequences in this sample as well. The genes are TRBV14 and TRBJ1-5; D uncertain. The germline gives CDR1 SGHDN, CDR2 FVKESK. This CDR3 contains 13 residues. V gave up 1 base and J gave up 6 bases, with 7 bases separating them. In nucleotides, the CDR3 is TGTGCCAGCAGCCAAGGGTTAGGTCAGCCCCAGCATTTT. Translation: CASSQGLGQPQHF.

The table lists this clone with a count of one. V usage is TRBV9 and J usage is TRBJ2-7; a possible D gene is TRBD1 (6 bases). Germline loops: CDR1 SGDLS, CDR2 YYNGEE. Trimming took off 0 bases at V and 1 base at J, with 11 bases between the two ends. The CDR3 loop spans 15 amino acids. CDR3 DNA sequence: TGTGCCAGCAGCGTAGGGGGGCAGGCGTCCTACGAGCAGTACTTC. Translating gives CASSVGGQASYEQYF.

This clone turned up a few times. The chain uses TRBV18 and TRBJ2-2; D perhaps matches TRBD1 (5 bases). The V gene lost 2 bases and the J gene lost 4 bases, with 11 bases spanning the gap. The CDR3 covers 15 residues. The germline V gene encodes CDR1 KGHSH and CDR2 LQKENI. In DNA, the CDR3 is TGTGCCAGCTCACCAAACAGGCCGAGCACCGGGGAGCTGTTTTTT. As protein: CASSPNRPSTGELFF. Full variable domain (missing parts from reference TRBV18 and TRBJ2-2): NAGVMQNPRHLVRRRGQEARLRCSPMKGHSHVYWYRQLPEEGLKFMVYLQKENIIDESGMPKERFSAEFPKEGPSILRIQQVVRGDSAAYFCASSPNRPSTGELFFGEGSRLTVL.

V usage is TRBV30 and J usage is TRBJ1-2, with TRBD1 as a possible D gene (5 bases). The CDR3 contains 17 residues. Trimming took off 4 bases at V and 4 bases at J, with 25 bases between the two ends. CDR1 GTSNPN and CDR2 SVGIG come from the germline V gene (reference sequence). As DNA, the CDR3 is TGTGCCTGGAACTCGGGACTGAGCGCCTCGGTTACCTATGGCTACACCTTC. This encodes CAWNSGLSASVTYGYTF.

The chain carries TRBV29-1 and TRBJ2-7; D call uncertain. The CDR3 length is 12 residues. The germline CDR1 and CDR2 sequences are SQVTM and ANQGSEA. V lost 6 bases and J lost 3, with 12 bases in between. CDR3 protein: CSVVGSVYEQYF. CDR3 DNA: TGCAGCGTCGTGGGCAGTGTCTACGAGCAGTACTTC.

The V gene is TRBV29-1, the J gene TRBJ2-1; 9 bases match TRBD2. Germline V gene data show CDR1 as SQVTM and CDR2 as ANQGSEA. The CDR3 is 13 amino acids. V shed 2 bases, J shed 9 bases, and the junction held 5 bases outside the gene matches. The CDR3 DNA reads TGCAGCGTTGAATTGTTAGCGGGAGCTGAGCAGTTCTTC. This sequence encodes CSVELLAGAEQFF.

In DNA form, the CDR3 reads TGTGCCAGCAGCGCACGGCTTGCGGAGTACAATGAGCAGTTCTTC. Translated, it gives CASSARLAEYNEQFF. The rearrangement joins TRBV5-4 to TRBJ2-1; D is uncertain. Germline CDR1 SGHNT, CDR2 YYREEE (reference sequence). The CDR3 contains 15 residues. Between the trimmed V and J ends, which lost 4 bases and 4 bases, there was a span of 15 bases. The full variable domain, its missing parts supplied by reference TRBV5-4 and TRBJ2-1, is ETGVTQSPTHLIKTRGQQVTLRCSSQSGHNTVSWYQQALGQGPQFIFQYYREEENGRGNFPPRFSGLQFPNYSSELNVNALELDDSALYLCASSARLAEYNEQFFGPGTRLTVL.

The V and J genes are TRBV6-5 and TRBJ2-5; TRBD1 might be the D (6 bases). This CDR3 contains 13 residues. V was clipped by 7 bases and J by 4 bases, with 13 bases between them. CDR1 and CDR2 from the germline V gene are MNHEY and SVGAGI. Written as DNA, the CDR3 is TGTGCCAGCAACCGGGACATCGGAGAGACCCAGTACTTC. Protein: CASNRDIGETQYF.

This clone was seen a few times. CDR3 region: CAWTGQGNFEAFF. For the CDR3, the DNA is TGTGCCTGGACGGGACAGGGCAATTTTGAAGCTTTCTTT. This rearrangement joins TRBV30 to TRBJ1-1; 9 bases map to TRBD1. J gave up 7 bases and V 4 bases, and 7 bases lay outside the gene matches. CDR1 is GTSNPN, CDR2 SVGIG, per germline (reference sequence). The CDR3 consists of 13 residues. Filled out from reference TRBV30 and TRBJ1-1, the complete variable domain reads SQTIHQWPATLVQPVGSPLSLECTVEGTSNPNLYWYRQAAGRGLQLLFYSVGIGQISSEVPQNLSASRPQDRQFILSSKKLLLSDSGFYLCAWTGQGNFEAFFGQGTRLTVV.

This chain uses TRBV27 with TRBJ2-2; D is possibly TRBD2 (6 bases). The length of the CDR3 is 14 residues. Germline assignment: CDR1 MNHEY and CDR2 SMNVEV (reference sequence). V lost 7 bases to trimming and J lost 7 bases, with 16 bases between them. The chain's CDR3 is CASTRGEVNGELFF. The CDR3 nucleotides are TGTGCCAGCACCCGAGGGGAGGTGAACGGGGAGCTGTTTTTT.

The chain carries TRBV11-1 and TRBJ2-2, with unresolved D. With 6 bases removed from V and 5 bases from J, the gap between germline ends came to 16 bases. CDR1 and CDR2 (germline): SGHAT, FQDESV (reference sequence). The CDR3 has 15 amino acids. The CDR3 DNA sequence: TGTGCCAGCAGTTATCACGGCCGTTTGACCGGGGAGCTGTTTTTT. Translating it yields CASSYHGRLTGELFF.

V gene TRBV18 combines with J gene TRBJ2-7; D unclear. The CDR3 extends over 12 amino acids. Deletions cut 5 bases from V and 2 bases from J, with 7 bases between. Germline V gene lookup returns CDR1 KGHSH and CDR2 LQKENI. CDR3 loop: CASSTGPYEQYF. The CDR3 DNA reads as TGTGCCAGCTCAACCGGGCCCTACGAGCAGTACTTC.

The J gene is TRBJ2-7, the V gene TRBV7-2; TRBD1 is a possible D gene (6 bases). Trimming stripped 1 base from V and 3 bases from J, with 10 bases between. Germline V gene sequence: CDR1 SGHTA, CDR2 FQGNSA. The CDR3 length is 14 residues. DNA for the CDR3: TGTGCCAGCAGCTTAGGTGGCAGGGGCTACGAGCAGTACTTC. Protein product: CASSLGGRGYEQYF.

This chain connects TRBV25-1 to TRBJ2-5; unclear D gene. The germline gives CDR1 MGHDK, CDR2 SYGVNS. Trimming removed 3 bases at V and 1 base at J, with 21 bases between. The CDR3 is 18 residues long. This chain's CDR3 is CASSDAGWGSAFQETQYF. CDR3 nucleotides: TGTGCCAGCAGTGACGCCGGTTGGGGTTCGGCCTTCCAAGAGACCCAGTACTTC.

The chain has TRBV9 and TRBJ2-3, with 9 bases that match TRBD2. This CDR3 comprises 17 residues. The germline gives CDR1 SGDLS, CDR2 YYNGEE. With 0 bases clipped from V and 1 base from J, the junction kept 6 bases outside the gene matches. Here the CDR3 reads CASSVVSSGVGTDTQYF. The CDR3 nucleotides are TGTGCCAGCAGCGTAGTGTCTAGCGGGGTCGGCACAGATACGCAGTATTTT.